A single sample gave rise to the 9 T cell receptor beta chains below, sequenced in a study of CD8+ T cells in alopecia areata. Following RNA extraction, reverse transcription yielded cDNA that acted as the sequencing template. TCRdb keeps only in-frame clones here, not all; method: immunoSEQ multiplex PCR. The profile shows some 170,000 clones, around 63% of them singletons. The sequences come from CD4+ T cells sorted from blood, collected at week 0. These receptors were obtained from a human donor with alopecia areata.

CDR3: CATPSSHSPLHF. CDR3 coding DNA: TGCGCCACCCCCTCCTCACATTCACCCCTCCACTTT. The rearrangement links TRBV23-1 to TRBJ1-6, with D hard to call. TRBV23-1 is placed among ORFs of uncertain function. CDR3 length equals 12 residues. Trimming took 10 bases from V and 8 from J, leaving 12 bases between them.

This chain uses TRBV10-3 with TRBJ1-6; TRBD1 matches at 8 bases. This CDR3 spans 16 amino acids. Germline CDR1 ENHRY, CDR2 SYGVKD. The V segment lost 0 bases and the J segment 6 bases; nucleotides outside the gene matches: 4. The CDR3 protein is CAISESMGTGNSPLHF. CDR3 nucleotides: TGTGCCATCAGTGAGTCTATGGGGACAGGTAATTCACCCCTCCACTTT.

The chain recombines TRBV18 with TRBJ2-7; the D is unclear. The CDR3 contains 13 residues. CDR1 is KGHSH and CDR2 is LQKENI in the germline V gene. Trimming shortened V by 8 bases and J by 2 bases, and 13 bases separated the two germline ends. The CDR3 coding sequence is TGTGCCAGCACGACTCCTCCTACCTACGAGCAGTACTTC. It is translated as CASTTPPTYEQYF.

This chain links TRBV6-5 with TRBJ2-7; TRBD1 or TRBD2 may be the D gene (5 bases each). V lost 0 bases and J 0 bases, leaving 6 bases between the germline ends. CDR3 size: 14 residues. CDR1 is MNHEY and CDR2 is SVGAGI in the germline V gene. CDR3 loop: CASSYSGTSYEQYF. The DNA for the CDR3 is TGTGCCAGCAGTTACTCAGGGACCTCCTACGAGCAGTACTTC.

The CDR3 DNA reads as TGTGCCTGGAGTGTCCCTAGCGTAAGGGATGAGCAGTTCTTC. It yields the protein CAWSVPSVRDEQFF. The rearrangement links TRBV30 to TRBJ2-1; perhaps TRBD2 as D (6 bases). This CDR3 contains 14 residues. Per germline, CDR1 GTSNPN and CDR2 SVGIG (reference sequence). V dropped 0 bases and J dropped 8 bases, with 14 bases sitting between them. The whole variable domain, filled in from reference TRBV30 and TRBJ2-1, reads SQTIHQWPATLVQPVGSPLSLECTVEGTSNPNLYWYRQAAGRGLQLLFYSVGIGQISSEVPQNLSASRPQDRQFILSSKKLLLSDSGFYLCAWSVPSVRDEQFFGPGTRLTVL.

Details on this clone: Other nucleotide sequences from this sample produce the same CDR3. The CDR3 nucleotides are TGCGCCAGCAGCTCCGGACAGACCAATTCACCCCTCCACTTT. Translating it yields CASSSGQTNSPLHF. The chain uses TRBV5-1 and TRBJ1-6; possible D gene TRBD1, 6 bases. This CDR3 contains 14 residues. The ends were cut back, 3 bases at V and 7 bases at J, with 11 bases in the middle. The germline V gene has CDR1 SGHRS and CDR2 YFSETQ.

J is TRBJ1-1 and V is TRBV18; tentative D call: TRBD1 (6 bases). Germline V lookup: CDR1 KGHSH, CDR2 LQKENI. CDR3 length equals 15 residues. V lost 3 bases to trimming and J lost 4 bases, with 15 bases between them. CDR3 DNA: TGTGCCAGCTCACCCCAGGGGCGCGCTTCCACTGAAGCTTTCTTT. This codes for CASSPQGRASTEAFF.

The chain combines TRBV5-1 with TRBJ2-1; the match to TRBD1 covers 10 bases. Germline CDR1 SGHRS, CDR2 YFSETQ. The junction had 2 bases not matched to a gene; V was cut back by 5 bases and J by 6 bases. The length of the CDR3 is 13 residues. CDR3 amino acids: CASRWDRGNEQFF. CDR3 bases: TGCGCCAGCAGATGGGACAGGGGCAATGAGCAGTTCTTC.

V and J are TRBV30 and TRBJ2-2, with 12 bases that match TRBD2. The germline V gene encodes CDR1 GTSNPN and CDR2 SVGIG (reference sequence). J lost 5 bases, V lost 1 base, and 2 bases had no gene match. The CDR3 runs to 15 residues. The CDR3 coding sequence is TGTGCCTGGAGTGCCCTAGCGGGGGGGACCGGGGAGCTGTTTTTT. Translated: CAWSALAGGTGELFF.